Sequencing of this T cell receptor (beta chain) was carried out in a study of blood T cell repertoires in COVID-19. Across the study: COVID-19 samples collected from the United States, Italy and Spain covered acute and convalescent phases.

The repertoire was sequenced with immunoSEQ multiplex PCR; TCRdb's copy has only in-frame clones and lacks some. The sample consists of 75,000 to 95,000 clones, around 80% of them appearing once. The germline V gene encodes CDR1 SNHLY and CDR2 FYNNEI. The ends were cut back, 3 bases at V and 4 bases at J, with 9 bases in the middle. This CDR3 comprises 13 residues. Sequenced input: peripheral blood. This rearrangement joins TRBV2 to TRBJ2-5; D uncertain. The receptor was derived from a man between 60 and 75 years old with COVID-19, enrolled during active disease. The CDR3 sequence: CASSEGPGETQYF. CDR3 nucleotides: TGTGCCAGCAGTGAGGGCCCAGGAGAGACCCAGTACTTC.